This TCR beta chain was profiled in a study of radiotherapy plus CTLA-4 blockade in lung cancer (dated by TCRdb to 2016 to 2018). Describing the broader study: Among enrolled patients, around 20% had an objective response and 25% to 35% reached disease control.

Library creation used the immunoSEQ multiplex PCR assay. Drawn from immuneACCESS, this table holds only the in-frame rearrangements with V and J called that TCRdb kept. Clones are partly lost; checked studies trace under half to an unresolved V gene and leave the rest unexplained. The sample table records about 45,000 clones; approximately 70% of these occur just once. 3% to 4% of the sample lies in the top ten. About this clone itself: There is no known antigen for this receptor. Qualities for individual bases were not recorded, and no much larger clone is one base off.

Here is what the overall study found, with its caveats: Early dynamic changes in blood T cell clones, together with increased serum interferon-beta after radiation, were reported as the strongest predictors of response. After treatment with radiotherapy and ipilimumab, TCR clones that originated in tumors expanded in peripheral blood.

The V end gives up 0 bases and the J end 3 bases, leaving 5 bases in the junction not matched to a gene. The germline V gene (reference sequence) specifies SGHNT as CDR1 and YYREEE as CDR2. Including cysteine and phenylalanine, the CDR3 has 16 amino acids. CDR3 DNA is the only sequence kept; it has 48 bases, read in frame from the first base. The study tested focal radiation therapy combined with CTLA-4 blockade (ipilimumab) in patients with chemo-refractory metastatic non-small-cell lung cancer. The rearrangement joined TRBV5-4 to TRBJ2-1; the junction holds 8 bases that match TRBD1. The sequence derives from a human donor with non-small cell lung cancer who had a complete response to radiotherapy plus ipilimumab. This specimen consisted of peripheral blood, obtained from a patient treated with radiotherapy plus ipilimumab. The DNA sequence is TGTGCCAGCAGCTTGGTTGGGACAGGTAACTACAATGAGCAGTTCTTC. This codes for CASSLVGTGNYNEQFF.